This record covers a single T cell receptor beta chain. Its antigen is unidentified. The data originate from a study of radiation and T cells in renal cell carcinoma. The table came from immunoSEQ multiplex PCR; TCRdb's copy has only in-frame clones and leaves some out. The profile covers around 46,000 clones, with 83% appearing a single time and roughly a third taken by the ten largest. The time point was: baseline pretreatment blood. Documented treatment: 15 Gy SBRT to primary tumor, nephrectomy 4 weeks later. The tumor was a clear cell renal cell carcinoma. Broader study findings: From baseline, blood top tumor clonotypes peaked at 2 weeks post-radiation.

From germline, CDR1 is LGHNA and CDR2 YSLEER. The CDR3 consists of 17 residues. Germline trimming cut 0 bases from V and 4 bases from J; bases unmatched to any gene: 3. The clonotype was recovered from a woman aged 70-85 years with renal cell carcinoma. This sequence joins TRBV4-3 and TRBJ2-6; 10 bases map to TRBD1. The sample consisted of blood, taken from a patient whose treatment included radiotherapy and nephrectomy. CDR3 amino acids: CASSQEGTGDGANVLTF. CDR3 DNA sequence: TGCGCCAGCAGCCAAGAAGGGACAGGGGACGGGGCCAACGTCCTGACTTTC.